This TCR beta chain is drawn from a study of early T cells in non-severe SARS-CoV-2 infection. Each single cDNA molecule received a unique molecular identifier. TCRdb passed the 5' RACE reads through MiXCR, listing each CDR3 protein once. The sample lists roughly 60,000 distinct CDR3 sequences; around 13% were seen once. The CDR3 sequence is 15 residues long. The germline gives CDR1 SQVTM, CDR2 ANQGSEA. Trimming cost V 0 bases and J 3 bases, with 15 bases left between them. Study-level results: Anti-spike CD8 responses were favored in VDJdb matching, and private and CD4 specificities were missed.

There are a few counts of this clonotype. Its matching antigen is unknown. Sequences were obtained from whole blood. The rearrangement joins TRBV29-1 to TRBJ2-7; weak D call: TRBD1 (5 bases). The clonotype was recovered from an adult who was a healthcare worker with PCR-confirmed SARS-CoV-2 infection or an uninfected control (not recorded which). The CDR3 is CSVEDRTGLIYEQYF. The CDR3 nucleotides read TGCAGCGTTGAAGATCGTACAGGTTTAATCTACGAGCAGTACTTC.